Here is one TCR beta chain with its context. The sample has other DNA sequences that encode this CDR3 too. PCR was performed using 60 Vbeta and 13 Jbeta primers. Sequencing was performed with immunoSEQ multiplex PCR; in TCRdb, only in-frame clones are kept and a portion is missing. The sample includes 150,000 to 200,000 clones, approximately 80% of them seen just once. Germline V gene data show CDR1 as SGHNT and CDR2 as YYREEE (reference sequence). Unmatched junction bases numbered 1, after V lost 3 bases and J lost 2 bases. The CDR3 runs to 14 residues. The data stem from a study of cytomegalovirus exposure and HLA in healthy donors.

Sequencing input: PBMCs. The chain recombines TRBV5-4 with TRBJ2-5; 10 nucleotides align to TRBD1. The receptor comes from a woman aged 30 to 39 in good health and CMV-seronegative. The CDR3 loop is CASSSGQGQETQYF. CDR3 DNA sequence: TGTGCCAGCAGCTCGGGACAGGGGCAAGAGACCCAGTACTTC.